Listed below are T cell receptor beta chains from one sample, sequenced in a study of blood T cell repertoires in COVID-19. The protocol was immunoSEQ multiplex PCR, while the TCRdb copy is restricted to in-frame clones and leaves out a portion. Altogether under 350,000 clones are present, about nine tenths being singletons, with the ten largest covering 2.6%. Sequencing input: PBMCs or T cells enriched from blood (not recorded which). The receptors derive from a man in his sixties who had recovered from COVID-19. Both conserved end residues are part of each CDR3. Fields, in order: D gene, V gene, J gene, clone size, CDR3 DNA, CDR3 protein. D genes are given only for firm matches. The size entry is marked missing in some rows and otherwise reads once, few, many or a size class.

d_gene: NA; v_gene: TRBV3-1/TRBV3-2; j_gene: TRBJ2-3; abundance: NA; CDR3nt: TGTGCCAGCAGTCGCACTCGGGATACGCAGTATTTT; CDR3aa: CASSRTRDTQYF
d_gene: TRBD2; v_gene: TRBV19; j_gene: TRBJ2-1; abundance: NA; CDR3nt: TGTGCCAGTAGTATAATGGGGGGGGACAATGAGCAGTTCTTC; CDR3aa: CASSIMGGDNEQFF
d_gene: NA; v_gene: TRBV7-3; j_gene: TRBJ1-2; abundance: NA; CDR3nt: TGTGCCAGCAGCTTAAAAGCGGGGACTTACTATGGCTACACCTTC; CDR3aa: CASSLKAGTYYGYTF
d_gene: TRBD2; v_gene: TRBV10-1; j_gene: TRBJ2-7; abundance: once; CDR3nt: TGCGCCAGCAGTGGAACTAGCGGGAGTATCCAGGACGAGCAGTACTTC; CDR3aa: CASSGTSGSIQDEQYF
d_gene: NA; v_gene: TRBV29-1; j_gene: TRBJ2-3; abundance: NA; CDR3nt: TGCAGCGTGGGGTGGCGGAGGGTCACAGATACGCAGTATTTT; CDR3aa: CSVGWRRVTDTQYF
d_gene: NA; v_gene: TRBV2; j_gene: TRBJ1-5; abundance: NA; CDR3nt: TGTGCCAGCAGTGAAGGAGTCGGTCAGCCCCAGCATTTT; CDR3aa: CASSEGVGQPQHF
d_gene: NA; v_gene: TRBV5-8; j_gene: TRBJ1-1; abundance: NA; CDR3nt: TGTGCCAGCAGCTTGGGCAGGGAGGACACTGAAGCTTTCTTT; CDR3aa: CASSLGREDTEAFF
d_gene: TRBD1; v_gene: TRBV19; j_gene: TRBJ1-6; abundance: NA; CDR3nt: TGTGCCAGTAGTACGACAGGGGGAAATTCACCCCTCCACTTT; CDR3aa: CASSTTGGNSPLHF
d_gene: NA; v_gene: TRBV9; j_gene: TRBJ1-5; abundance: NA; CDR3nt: TGTGCCAGCAGCGTGGGAGGGTGGGGCAATCAGCCCCAGCATTTT; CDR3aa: CASSVGGWGNQPQHF
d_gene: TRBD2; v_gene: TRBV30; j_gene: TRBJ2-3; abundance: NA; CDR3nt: TGTGCCTGGAGTTTACTAGCGGGGAGCACAGATACGCAGTATTTT; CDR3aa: CAWSLLAGSTDTQYF
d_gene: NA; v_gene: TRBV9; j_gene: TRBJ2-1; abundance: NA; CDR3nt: TGTGCCAGCAGCGTAGGGGCAGGCGAGAGTGAGCAGTTCTTC; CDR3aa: CASSVGAGESEQFF
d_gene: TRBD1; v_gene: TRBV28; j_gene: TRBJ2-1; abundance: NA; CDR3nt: TGTGCCAGCAGTTTATTTTTCCCCCGACAGGGTCACTACAATGAGCAGTTCTTC; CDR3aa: CASSLFFPRQGHYNEQFF
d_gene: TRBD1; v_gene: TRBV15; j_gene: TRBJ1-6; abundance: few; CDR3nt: TGTGCCACCAGGGACGAACAGGGGTATAATTCACCCCTCCACTTT; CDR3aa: CATRDEQGYNSPLHF
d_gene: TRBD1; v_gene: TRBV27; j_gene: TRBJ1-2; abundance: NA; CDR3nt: TGTGCCAGCAGTTCACGGGGGACAGGGGGCTATGGCTACACCTTC; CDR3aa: CASSSRGTGGYGYTF